The present entry profiles one TCR beta chain with its context. No antigen is known for it. Base qualities are not recorded, but no much larger clone differs from it by a single base. The sample originates from a study of OX40 agonist ivuxolimab in advanced cancers. As for the study more broadly: Ivuxolimab, which targeted the costimulatory receptor OX40 (CD134), was an agonistic, fully human IgG2 monoclonal antibody. Intravenous ivuxolimab was administered to patients every 2 weeks at six dose levels: 0.01, 0.1, 0.3, 1.5, 3 and 10 mg/kg. Of the approximately 50 dose-escalation patients, hepatocellular carcinoma was present in about 20, melanoma in approximately 15, renal cell carcinoma in 9 and head and neck cancer in 9. A male proportion of 82.7% and a mean age of about 60 years, ranging from about 20 to 85, were recorded for the dose-escalation cohort. Patients were allowed to have had prior anti-PD-1, anti-PD-L1 or anti-CTLA-4 therapy, and approximately 40% of the dose-escalation patients had been treated with checkpoint inhibitors. Partial responses were achieved by three dose-escalation patients, of whom one had hepatocellular carcinoma and two had cutaneous melanoma. Peripheral TCRbeta sequencing aimed to test whether ivuxolimab altered TCR sequence diversity and caused clonal T-cell expansion. The paper covers the monotherapy dose-escalation part of the phase I ivuxolimab trial, which included N ≈ 57 patients. The paper's findings and limits, for the study overall: Partial responders in the 0.1-3.0 mg/kg groups had among the lowest normalized peripheral clonal expansion, especially among CD8+ T cells. Low levels of normalized T-cell clonal expansion were also seen in some patients who did not respond. Which antigens the clonally expanded peripheral T cells were specific for was not determined. After ivuxolimab, more expanded clones were found on average in CD8+ T cells than in CD4+ T cells. At doses of 0.1 to 3.0 mg/kg, clonal expansion of both CD4+ and CD8+ T cells in blood was seen between baseline and week 6.

The trial excluded patients who had a history of autoimmune disease or who were on systemic immunosuppression. Peripheral blood for TCR sequencing was collected from all dose cohorts at baseline, on cycle 4 day 1, and on cycle 7 day 1. Samples came from an open-label, multicenter, first-in-human phase I dose-escalation trial of ivuxolimab. Adults with locally advanced or metastatic head and neck squamous cell, hepatocellular, melanoma or renal cell carcinoma were enrolled in the trial. Before TCR sequencing, CD4+ T cells and CD8+ T cells from peripheral blood were sorted into separate populations. To sequence the TCRbeta CDR3 region, genomic DNA was isolated from the sorted cells. TCRbeta CDR3 regions were sequenced using the immunoSEQ Assay. TCRdb took over this immuneACCESS table, retaining in-frame rearrangements with V and J assigned. Such tables are incomplete; in checked studies, under half of the missing clones stem from an unresolved V gene, and the remainder is unexplained. In all, the sample holds tens of thousands of clones, and 84% of those were seen once. The ten largest clonotypes hold less than 2.5% of the sample.

Sequencing used CD4+ or CD8+ T cells sorted from blood, obtained in a trial of the OX40 agonist ivuxolimab. This sequence was found in an adult with an advanced solid tumor such as melanoma, head and neck, liver or kidney cancer.

The sequence in DNA is TGTGCCAGCAGTTACGGAGGTGGGCGTTCACCCCTCCACTTT. Translated, it gives CASSYGGGRSPLHF. The chain employs TRBV6-6 and TRBJ1-6; the D gene remains uncertain. V drops 2 bases and J drops 9 bases, leaving 11 bases in between. The germline V gene (reference sequence) gives CDR1 as MNHNY and CDR2 as SVGAGI. From the cysteine through the phenylalanine, the CDR3 covers 14 amino acids. Of all the DNA, just the CDR3 is kept, 42 bases in frame from base 1.